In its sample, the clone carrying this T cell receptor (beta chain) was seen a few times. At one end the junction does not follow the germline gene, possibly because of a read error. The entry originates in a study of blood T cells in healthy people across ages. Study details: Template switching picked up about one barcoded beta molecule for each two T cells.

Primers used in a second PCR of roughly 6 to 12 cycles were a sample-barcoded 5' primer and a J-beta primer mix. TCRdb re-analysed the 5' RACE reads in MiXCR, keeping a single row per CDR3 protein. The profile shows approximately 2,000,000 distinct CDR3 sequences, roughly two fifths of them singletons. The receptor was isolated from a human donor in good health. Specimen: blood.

CDR3 coding DNA: TGTGCCAGCAGCTTCGGGCGGGGGGCCCTGAACGCCGGGGAGCTGTTTTTT. It yields the protein CASSFGRGALNAGELFF. This chain links TRBV7-2 with TRBJ2-2; 8 bases agree with TRBD2. The CDR3 loop spans 17 amino acids. The germline gives CDR1 SGHTA, CDR2 FQGNSA.